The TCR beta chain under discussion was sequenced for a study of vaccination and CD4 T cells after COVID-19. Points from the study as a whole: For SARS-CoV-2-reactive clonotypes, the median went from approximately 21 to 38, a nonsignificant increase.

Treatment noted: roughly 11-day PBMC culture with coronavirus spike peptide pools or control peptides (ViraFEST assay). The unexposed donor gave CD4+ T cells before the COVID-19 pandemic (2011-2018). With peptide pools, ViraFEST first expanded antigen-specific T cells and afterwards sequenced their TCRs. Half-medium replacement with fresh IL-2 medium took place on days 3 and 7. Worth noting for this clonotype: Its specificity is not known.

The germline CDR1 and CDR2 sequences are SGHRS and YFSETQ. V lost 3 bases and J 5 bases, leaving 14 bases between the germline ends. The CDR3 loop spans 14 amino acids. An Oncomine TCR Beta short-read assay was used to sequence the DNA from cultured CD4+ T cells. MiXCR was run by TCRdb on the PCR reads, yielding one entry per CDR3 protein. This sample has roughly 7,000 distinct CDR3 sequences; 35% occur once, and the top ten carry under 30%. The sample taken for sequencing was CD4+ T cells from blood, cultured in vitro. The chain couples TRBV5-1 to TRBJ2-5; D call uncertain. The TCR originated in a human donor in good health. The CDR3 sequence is CASSSSRVRETQYF. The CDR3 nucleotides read TGCGCCAGCAGCTCTTCTCGGGTTAGGGAGACCCAGTACTTC.